The table lists the clone carrying this T cell receptor (beta chain) with a count of one. Its antigen is unidentified. The sample belongs to a study of CD8+ T cells in alopecia areata. Findings and caveats of the study: TCR sharing across patients was less clear than in mice, possibly HLA-related. Sequenced scalp T cells also include alphabeta T cells resident in normal skin. In lesional scalp, particularly from alopecia totalis/universalis, clonality was higher than in normal scalp.

cDNA reverse transcribed from extracted RNA served as the sequencing template. Sequencing used immunoSEQ multiplex PCR; TCRdb keeps in-frame clones, though not all of them. The data hold over 150,000 clones, with about 61% observed a single time. The germline gives CDR1 PRHDT, CDR2 FYEKMQ (reference sequence). V lost 4 bases and J lost 2, with 10 bases in between. This CDR3 region has 14 residues. Cell sorting was applied to PBMCs, and CD4+ and CD8+ T cells were collected. The chain couples TRBV13 to TRBJ2-3, with D possibly TRBD2 on 6 matching bases. This clonotype was sampled from a human donor in good health. Sequenced input: CD8+ T cells sorted from blood. CDR3 region: CASSSGETTDTQYF. The CDR3 coding sequence is TGTGCCAGCAGCTCGGGGGAAACCACAGATACGCAGTATTTT.